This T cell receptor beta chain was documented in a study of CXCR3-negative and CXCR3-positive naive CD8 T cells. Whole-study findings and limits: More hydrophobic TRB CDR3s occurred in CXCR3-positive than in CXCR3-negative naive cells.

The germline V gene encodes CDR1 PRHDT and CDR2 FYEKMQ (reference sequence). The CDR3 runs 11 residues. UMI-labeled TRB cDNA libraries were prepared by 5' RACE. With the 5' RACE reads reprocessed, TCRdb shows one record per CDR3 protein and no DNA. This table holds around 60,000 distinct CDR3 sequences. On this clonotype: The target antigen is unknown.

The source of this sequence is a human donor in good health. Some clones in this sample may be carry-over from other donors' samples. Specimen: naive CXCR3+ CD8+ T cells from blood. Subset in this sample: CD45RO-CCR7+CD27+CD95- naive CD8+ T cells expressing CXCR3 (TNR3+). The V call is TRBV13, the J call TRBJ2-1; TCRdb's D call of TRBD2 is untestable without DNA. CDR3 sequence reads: CASTEGNEQFF.